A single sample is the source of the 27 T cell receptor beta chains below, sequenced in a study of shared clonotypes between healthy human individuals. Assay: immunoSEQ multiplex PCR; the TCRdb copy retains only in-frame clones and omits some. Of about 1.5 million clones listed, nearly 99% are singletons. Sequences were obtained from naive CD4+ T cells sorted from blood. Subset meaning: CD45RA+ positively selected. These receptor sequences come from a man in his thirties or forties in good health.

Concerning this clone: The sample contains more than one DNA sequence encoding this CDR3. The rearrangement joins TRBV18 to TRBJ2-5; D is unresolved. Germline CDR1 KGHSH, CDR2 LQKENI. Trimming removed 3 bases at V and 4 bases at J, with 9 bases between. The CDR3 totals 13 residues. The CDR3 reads CASSPPGAETQYF. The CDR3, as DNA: TGTGCCAGCTCACCCCCGGGCGCAGAGACCCAGTACTTC.

CDR3 coding DNA: TGCAGCGTCTTATACACAGGGGCCTCTAACTATGGCTACACCTTC. It translates to CSVLYTGASNYGYTF. The chain is built from TRBV29-1 and TRBJ1-2, with TRBD1 identical over 7 bases. The V and J ends lost 6 bases and 0 bases, in that order; junction bases with no gene match: 10. The germline V gene has CDR1 SQVTM and CDR2 ANQGSEA. The CDR3 contains 15 residues.

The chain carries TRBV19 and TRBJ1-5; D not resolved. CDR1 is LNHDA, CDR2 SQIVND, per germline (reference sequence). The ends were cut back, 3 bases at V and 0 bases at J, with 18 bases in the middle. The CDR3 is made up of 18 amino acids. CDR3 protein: CASSIVSPDLYSNQPQHF. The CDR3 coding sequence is TGTGCCAGTAGTATCGTTTCCCCCGACCTCTATAGCAATCAGCCCCAGCATTTT.

The CDR3 spells CASSLPGRARVMHEQFF. The CDR3 DNA reads TGTGCCAGCAGCCTCCCCGGGAGGGCTAGAGTCATGCATGAGCAGTTCTTC. V is TRBV7-9 and J is TRBJ2-1; 8 bases agree with TRBD2. J lost 8 bases, V lost 5 bases, and 17 bases had no gene match. The CDR3 extends over 17 amino acids. CDR1 and CDR2 (germline): SEHNR, FQNEAQ (reference sequence). Combining the CDR3 with reference TRBV7-9 and TRBJ2-1 gives the whole variable domain DTGVSQNPRHKITKRGQNVTFRCDPISEHNRLYWYRQTLGQGPEFLTYFQNEAQLEKSRLLSDRFSAERPKGSFSTLEIQRTEQGDSAMYLCASSLPGRARVMHEQFFGPGTRLTVL.

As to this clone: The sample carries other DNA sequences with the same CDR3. CDR3 residues: CASSRTSGSSYEQYF. The CDR3 DNA reads TGTGCCAGCAGCCGGACTAGCGGGAGCTCCTACGAGCAGTACTTC. The V call is TRBV6-5, the J call TRBJ2-7, with 13 nucleotides matching TRBD2. V shed 6 bases and J 0 bases; nucleotides not matched to a gene: 2. The CDR3 covers 15 residues. The germline V gene encodes CDR1 MNHEY and CDR2 SVGAGI.

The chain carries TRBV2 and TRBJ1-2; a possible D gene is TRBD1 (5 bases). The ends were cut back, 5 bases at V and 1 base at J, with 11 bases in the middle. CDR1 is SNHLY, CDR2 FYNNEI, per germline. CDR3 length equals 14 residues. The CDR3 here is CASSRGRGNYGYTF. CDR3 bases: TGTGCCAGCAGTAGGGGACGGGGTAACTATGGCTACACCTTC.

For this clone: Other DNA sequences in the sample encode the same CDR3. The CDR3 is CASSGGPYEQYF. The CDR3 DNA reads as TGTGCCAGCAGTGGGGGGCCCTACGAGCAGTACTTC. The chain combines TRBV25-1 with TRBJ2-7, with a possible D match to TRBD1 (6 bases). V was shortened by 4 bases and J by 2 bases, with 6 bases between the two germline ends. The CDR3 length is 12 residues. Germline-derived CDR1 and CDR2 are MGHDK and SYGVNS.

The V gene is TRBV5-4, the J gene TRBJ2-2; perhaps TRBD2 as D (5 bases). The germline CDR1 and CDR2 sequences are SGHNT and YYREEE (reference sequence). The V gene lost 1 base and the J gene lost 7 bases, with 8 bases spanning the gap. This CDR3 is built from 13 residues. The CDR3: CASSLRRGGELFF. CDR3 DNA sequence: TGTGCCAGCAGCTTGCGTCGGGGCGGGGAGCTGTTTTTT.

The CDR3: CASSASSGRATQYF. For the CDR3, the DNA is TGTGCCAGCAGCGCCTCTAGCGGGAGGGCAACGCAGTATTTT. This sequence joins TRBV7-3 and TRBJ2-3; TRBD2 aligns across 12 bases. The CDR3 extends over 14 amino acids. Germline V gives CDR1 SGHTA, CDR2 FQGTGA. Losses at the gene ends were 5 bases for V and 9 bases for J; bases not matched to a gene: 6.

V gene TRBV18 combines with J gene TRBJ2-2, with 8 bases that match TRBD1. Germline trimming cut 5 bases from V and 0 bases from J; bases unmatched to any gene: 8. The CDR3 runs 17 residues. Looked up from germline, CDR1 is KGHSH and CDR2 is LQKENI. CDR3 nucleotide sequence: TGTGCCAGCTCAGCCAAACGACAGGGGCCGAACACCGGGGAGCTGTTTTTT. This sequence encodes CASSAKRQGPNTGELFF.

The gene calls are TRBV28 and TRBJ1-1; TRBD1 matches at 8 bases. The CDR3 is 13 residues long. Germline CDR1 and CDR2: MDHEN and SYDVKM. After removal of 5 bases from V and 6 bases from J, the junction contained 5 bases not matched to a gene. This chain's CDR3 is CASSEGQGAEAFF. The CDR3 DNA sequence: TGTGCCAGCAGTGAAGGACAGGGCGCTGAAGCTTTCTTT.

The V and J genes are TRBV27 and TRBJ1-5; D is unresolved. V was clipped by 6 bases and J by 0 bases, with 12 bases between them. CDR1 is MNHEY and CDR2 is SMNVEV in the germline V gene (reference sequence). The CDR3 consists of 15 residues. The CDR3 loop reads CASSIGVNSNQPQHF. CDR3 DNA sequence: TGTGCCAGCAGCATCGGGGTTAATAGCAATCAGCCCCAGCATTTT.

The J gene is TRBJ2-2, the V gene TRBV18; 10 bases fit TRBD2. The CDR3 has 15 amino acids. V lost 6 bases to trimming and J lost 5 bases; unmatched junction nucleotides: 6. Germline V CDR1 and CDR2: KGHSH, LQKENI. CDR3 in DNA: TGTGCCAGCTCGCTCCTAGCGGGAGAGACCGGGGAGCTGTTTTTT. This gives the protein CASSLLAGETGELFF.

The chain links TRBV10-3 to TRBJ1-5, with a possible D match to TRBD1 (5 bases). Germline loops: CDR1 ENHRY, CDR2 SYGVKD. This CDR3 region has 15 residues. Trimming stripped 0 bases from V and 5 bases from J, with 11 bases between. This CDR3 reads CAISESGGEYQPQHF. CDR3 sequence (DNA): TGTGCCATCAGTGAGTCGGGGGGGGAGTATCAGCCCCAGCATTTT.

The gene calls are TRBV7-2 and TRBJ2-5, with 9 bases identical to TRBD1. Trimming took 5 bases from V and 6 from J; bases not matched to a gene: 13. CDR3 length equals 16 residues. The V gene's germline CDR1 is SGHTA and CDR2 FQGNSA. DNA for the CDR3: TGTGCCAGCAGCGACCCCGGGACAGGGAAACGTAAGACCCAGTACTTC. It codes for CASSDPGTGKRKTQYF.

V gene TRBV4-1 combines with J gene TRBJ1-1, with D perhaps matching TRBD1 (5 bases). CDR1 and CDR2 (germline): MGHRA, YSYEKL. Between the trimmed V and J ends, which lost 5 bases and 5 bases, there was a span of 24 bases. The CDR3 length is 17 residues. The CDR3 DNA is TGCGCCAGCAGCTTAAGCCATGGGTTAGGGGCGGGGACTGAAGCTTTCTTT. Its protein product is CASSLSHGLGAGTEAFF.

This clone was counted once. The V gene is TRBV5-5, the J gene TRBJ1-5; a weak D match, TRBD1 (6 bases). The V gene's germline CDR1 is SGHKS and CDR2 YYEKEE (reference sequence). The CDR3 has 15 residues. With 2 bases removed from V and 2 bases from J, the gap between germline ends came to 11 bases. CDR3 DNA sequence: TGTGCCAGCAGCTTTGGGGGCCCGGGCAATCAGCCCCAGCATTTT. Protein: CASSFGGPGNQPQHF.

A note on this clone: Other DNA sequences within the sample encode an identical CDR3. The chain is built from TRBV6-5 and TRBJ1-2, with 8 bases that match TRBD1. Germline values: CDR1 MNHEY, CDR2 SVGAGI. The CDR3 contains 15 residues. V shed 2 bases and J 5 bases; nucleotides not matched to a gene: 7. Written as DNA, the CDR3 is TGTGCCAGCAGTTACCTCGGGACAGGCGGTTATGGCTACACCTTC. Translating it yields CASSYLGTGGYGYTF.

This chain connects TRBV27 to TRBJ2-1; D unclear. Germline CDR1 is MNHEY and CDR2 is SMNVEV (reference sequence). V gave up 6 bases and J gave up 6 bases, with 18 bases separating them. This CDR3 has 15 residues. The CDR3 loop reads CASSLRSLPGNEQFF. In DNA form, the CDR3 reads TGTGCCAGCAGCCTCAGGTCCCTTCCAGGCAATGAGCAGTTCTTC.

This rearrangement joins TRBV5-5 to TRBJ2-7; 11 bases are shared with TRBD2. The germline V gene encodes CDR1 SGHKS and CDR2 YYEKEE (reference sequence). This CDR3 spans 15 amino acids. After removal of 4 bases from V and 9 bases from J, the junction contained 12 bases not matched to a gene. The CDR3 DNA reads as TGTGCCAGCAGCCCGGAGGTAGCGGGAGGGCTGGTGCAGTACTTC. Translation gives CASSPEVAGGLVQYF.

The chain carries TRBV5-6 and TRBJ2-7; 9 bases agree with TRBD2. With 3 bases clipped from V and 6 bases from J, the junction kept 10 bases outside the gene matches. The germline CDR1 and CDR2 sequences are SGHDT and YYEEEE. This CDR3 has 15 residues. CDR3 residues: CASSYGTSHFREQYF. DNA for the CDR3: TGTGCCAGCAGCTACGGGACTAGCCACTTCCGCGAGCAGTACTTC.

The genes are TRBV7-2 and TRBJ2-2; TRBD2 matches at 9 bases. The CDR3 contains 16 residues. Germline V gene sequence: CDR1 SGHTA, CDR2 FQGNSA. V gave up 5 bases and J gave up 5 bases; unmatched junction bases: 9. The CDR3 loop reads CASSPTGLARTGELFF. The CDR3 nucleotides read TGTGCCAGCAGCCCGACGGGACTAGCAAGGACCGGGGAGCTGTTTTTT.

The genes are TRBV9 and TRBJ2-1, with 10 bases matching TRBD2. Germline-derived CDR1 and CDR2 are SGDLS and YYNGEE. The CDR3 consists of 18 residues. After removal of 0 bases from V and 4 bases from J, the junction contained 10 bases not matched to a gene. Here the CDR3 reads CASSVGTSGALTYNEQFF. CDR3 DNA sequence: TGTGCCAGCAGCGTAGGGACTAGCGGCGCGTTAACTTACAATGAGCAGTTCTTC.

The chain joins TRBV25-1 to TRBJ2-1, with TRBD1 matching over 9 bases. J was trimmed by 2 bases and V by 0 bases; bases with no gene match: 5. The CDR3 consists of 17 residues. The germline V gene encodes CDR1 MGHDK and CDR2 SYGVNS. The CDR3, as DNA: TGTGCCAGCAGTGAATATGGGGGACAGGGCACCTACAATGAGCAGTTCTTC. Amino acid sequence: CASSEYGGQGTYNEQFF. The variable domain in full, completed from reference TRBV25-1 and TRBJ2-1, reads EADIYQTPRYLVIGTGKKITLECSQTMGHDKMYWYQQDPGMELHLIHYSYGVNSTEKGDLSSESTVSRIRTEHFPLTLESARPSHTSQYLCASSEYGGQGTYNEQFFGPGTRLTVL.

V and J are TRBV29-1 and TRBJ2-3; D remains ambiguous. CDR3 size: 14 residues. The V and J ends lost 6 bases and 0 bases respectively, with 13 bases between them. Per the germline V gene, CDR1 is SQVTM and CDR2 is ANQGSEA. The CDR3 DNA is TGCAGCGTACAGAAAAATCCTAGCACAGATACGCAGTATTTT. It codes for CSVQKNPSTDTQYF.

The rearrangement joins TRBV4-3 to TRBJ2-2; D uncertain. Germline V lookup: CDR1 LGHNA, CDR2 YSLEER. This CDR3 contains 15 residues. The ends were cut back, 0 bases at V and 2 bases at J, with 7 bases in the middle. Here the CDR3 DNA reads TGCGCCAGCAGCCAAGAACTATCAAACACCGGGGAGCTGTTTTTT. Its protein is CASSQELSNTGELFF.

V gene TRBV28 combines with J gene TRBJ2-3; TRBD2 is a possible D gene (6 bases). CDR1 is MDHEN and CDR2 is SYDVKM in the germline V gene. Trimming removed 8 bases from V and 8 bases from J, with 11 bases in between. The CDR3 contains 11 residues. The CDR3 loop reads CASGGSGTQYF. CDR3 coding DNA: TGTGCCAGCGGAGGGTCAGGTACGCAGTATTTT.